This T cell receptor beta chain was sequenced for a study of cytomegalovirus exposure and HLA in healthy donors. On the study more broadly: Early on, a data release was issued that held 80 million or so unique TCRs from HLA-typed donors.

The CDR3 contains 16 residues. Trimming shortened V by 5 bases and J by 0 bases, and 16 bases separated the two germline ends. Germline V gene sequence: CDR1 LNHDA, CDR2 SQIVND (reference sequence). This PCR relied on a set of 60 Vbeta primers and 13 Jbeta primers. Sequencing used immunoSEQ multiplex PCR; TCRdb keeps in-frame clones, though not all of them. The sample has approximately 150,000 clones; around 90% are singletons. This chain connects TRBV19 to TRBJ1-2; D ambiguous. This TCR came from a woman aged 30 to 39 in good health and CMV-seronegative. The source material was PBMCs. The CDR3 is CASSPVNGLANYGYTF. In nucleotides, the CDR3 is TGTGCCAGTAGTCCCGTAAACGGACTCGCTAACTATGGCTACACCTTC. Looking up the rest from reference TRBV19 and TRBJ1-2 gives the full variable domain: DGGITQSPKYLFRKEGQNVTLSCEQNLNHDAMYWYRQDPGQGLRLIYYSQIVNDFQKGDIAEGYSVSREKKESFPLTVTSAQKNPTAFYLCASSPVNGLANYGYTFGSGTRLTVV.